These 13 T cell receptor beta chains share one sample of origin, sequenced in a study of blood T cell repertoires in COVID-19. The data were produced by immunoSEQ multiplex PCR, yet TCRdb's version contains in-frame clones alone and is incomplete. This sample has 130,000 or so clones, with 80% found just once. Sequencing input: peripheral blood. Receptor source: a human donor in a cohort sampled during active COVID-19.

The V gene is TRBV5-1, the J gene TRBJ1-1; D unclear. CDR1 is SGHRS, CDR2 YFSETQ, per germline. Trimming stripped 0 bases from V and 1 base from J, with 25 bases between. CDR3 length equals 20 residues. The CDR3 nucleotides are TGCGCCAGCAGCTTGGGACTAACCTCCCGACAAACTTCCCGGAACACTGAAGCTTTCTTT. Its protein product is CASSLGLTSRQTSRNTEAFF. Full variable domain (remainder filled in from reference TRBV5-1 and TRBJ1-1): KAGVTQTPRYLIKTRGQQVTLSCSPISGHRSVSWYQQTPGQGLQFLFEYFSETQRNKGNFPGRFSGRQFSNSRSEMNVSTLELGDSALYLCASSLGLTSRQTSRNTEAFFGQGTRLTVV.

This chain joins TRBV11-1 and TRBJ2-3; possibly TRBD2 for D (5 bases). The germline gives CDR1 SGHAT, CDR2 FQDESV (reference sequence). CDR3 size: 15 residues. Trimming took 3 bases from V and 3 from J, leaving 13 bases between them. In nucleotides, the CDR3 is TGTGCCAGCAGCTTGTTAACGGGATCTACAGATACGCAGTATTTT. It encodes CASSLLTGSTDTQYF.

This clone was observed a handful of times. The chain couples TRBV4-1 to TRBJ2-3; D might be TRBD1 (5 bases). There are 20 residues in the CDR3. Per germline, CDR1 MGHRA and CDR2 YSYEKL. Trimming removed 0 bases at V and 2 bases at J, with 24 bases between. In nucleotides, the CDR3 is TGCGCCAGCAGCCAAGACCGCCGGCCAAACAGGCTCTTAGACACAGATACGCAGTATTTT. Translating it yields CASSQDRRPNRLLDTDTQYF.

The chain is built from TRBV5-1 and TRBJ2-3; D may be TRBD2 (6 bases). Between the trimmed V and J ends, which lost 3 bases and 0 bases, there was a span of 11 bases. Germline V gives CDR1 SGHRS, CDR2 YFSETQ. The CDR3 loop spans 15 amino acids. The CDR3 DNA reads TGCGCCAGCAGCTCTCTCGGGACTAGCACAGATACGCAGTATTTT. It translates to CASSSLGTSTDTQYF.

The rearrangement links TRBV10-3 to TRBJ2-7, with TRBD1 identical over 7 bases. The CDR3 extends over 17 amino acids. CDR1 is ENHRY and CDR2 is SYGVKD in the germline V gene. After removal of 3 bases from V and 0 bases from J, the junction contained 11 bases not matched to a gene. The CDR3 spells CAISDPIRRDSSYEQYF. CDR3 nucleotide sequence: TGTGCCATCAGTGATCCTATACGCCGGGACAGCTCCTACGAGCAGTACTTC.

This clone was detected only once. V and J are TRBV30 and TRBJ2-7, with 8 bases fitting TRBD1. This CDR3 has 15 amino acids. Per the germline V gene, CDR1 is GTSNPN and CDR2 is SVGIG (reference sequence). J was trimmed by 6 bases and V by 5 bases; bases with no gene match: 15. CDR3 sequence (DNA): TGTGCCTGGGACCCAGGGGGCCAAATCTCCAGCGAGCAGTACTTC. It yields the protein CAWDPGGQISSEQYF.

The V and J genes are TRBV28 and TRBJ2-2, with no clear D. Trimming pared 4 bases from V and 7 bases from J, leaving 13 bases between. This CDR3 is 14 amino acids long. CDR1 MDHEN and CDR2 SYDVKM come from the germline V gene. In DNA form, the CDR3 reads TGTGCCAGCAGTTATAACGACCGGAGCGGGGAGCTGTTTTTT. It codes for CASSYNDRSGELFF.

The chain uses TRBV7-8 and TRBJ2-1; D remains ambiguous. The CDR3 is 15 amino acids. V lost 1 base, J lost 3 bases, and 10 bases lay in between. Looked up from germline, CDR1 is SGHVS and CDR2 is FQNEAQ. The CDR3 is CASSLDTVFYNEQFF. CDR3 nucleotides: TGTGCCAGCAGCTTAGATACGGTATTCTACAATGAGCAGTTCTTC. Using reference TRBV7-8 and TRBJ2-1 for the parts outside the CDR3, the full variable domain is GAGVSQSPRYKVAKRGQDVALRCDPISGHVSLFWYQQALGQGPEFLTYFQNEAQLDKSGLPSDRFFAERPEGSVSTLKIQRTQQEDSAVYLCASSLDTVFYNEQFFGPGTRLTVL.

This clone has just a few counts. The chain uses TRBV12-3 or TRBV12-4 and TRBJ1-1; tentatively, D is TRBD1 (5 bases). Between the trimmed V and J ends, which lost 6 bases and 4 bases, there was a span of 9 bases. The CDR3 totals 12 residues. CDR3 residues: CASSPGATEAFF. For the CDR3, the DNA is TGTGCCAGCAGCCCTGGGGCCACTGAAGCTTTCTTT.

V usage is TRBV27 and J usage is TRBJ2-1, with 9 bases that match TRBD2. The germline CDR1 and CDR2 sequences are MNHEY and SMNVEV (reference sequence). V shed 1 base, J shed 7 bases, and the junction held 8 bases outside the gene matches. The CDR3 is 16 residues long. The CDR3 coding sequence is TGTGCCAGCAGTTTATTTGCGGCGGGGGGGCGGAATGAGCAGTTCTTC. It is translated as CASSLFAAGGRNEQFF.

The V gene is TRBV5-1, the J gene TRBJ1-2, with 10 bases aligning to TRBD1. CDR1 SGHRS and CDR2 YFSETQ come from the germline V gene. The length of the CDR3 is 15 residues. Losses at the gene ends were 4 bases for V and 1 base for J; bases not matched to a gene: 4. CDR3 protein: CASSPDRGLNYGYTF. The CDR3 nucleotides read TGCGCCAGCAGCCCTGACAGGGGGCTTAACTATGGCTACACCTTC.

This chain joins TRBV27 and TRBJ2-7, with 7 bases fitting TRBD1. The germline gives CDR1 MNHEY, CDR2 SMNVEV (reference sequence). Trimming removed 7 bases from V and 0 bases from J; junction bases left unmatched: 9. CDR3 length equals 15 residues. In DNA form, the CDR3 reads TGTGCCAGCAATAAAAAGGGACAGAACTCCTACGAGCAGTACTTC. Translating gives CASNKKGQNSYEQYF.

This clone was observed a handful of times. This chain's CDR3 is CASSSGQGLTYEQYF. CDR3 nucleotides: TGTGCCAGCAGCTCCGGACAGGGCCTCACCTACGAGCAGTACTTC. This chain uses TRBV7-2 with TRBJ2-7; 8 bases align to TRBD1. V lost 4 bases to trimming and J lost 2 bases; unmatched junction nucleotides: 7. Per germline, CDR1 SGHTA and CDR2 FQGNSA. The CDR3 is 15 residues long.